The source of this T cell receptor (beta chain) is a study of OX40 agonist ivuxolimab in advanced cancers. Study-wide background: Patients were infused with ivuxolimab every 2 weeks at 0.01 to 10 mg/kg.

Deletions cut 5 bases from V and 2 bases from J, with 16 bases between. The CDR3 has 16 amino acids. Germline CDR1 reads SGHAT; CDR2 reads FQNNGV. General study results and limits: CD8+ T cells were the subset that, on average, had more expanded clones than CD4+.

The protocol was immunoSEQ multiplex PCR, while the TCRdb copy is restricted to in-frame clones and leaves out a portion. The sample records tens of thousands of clones, less than 90% being singletons. About this clone: As yet, its antigen is unknown.

The sample here was CD4+ or CD8+ T cells sorted from blood, taken in a trial of the OX40 agonist ivuxolimab. The receptor comes from an adult with an advanced solid tumor such as melanoma, head and neck, liver or kidney cancer. This chain uses TRBV11-2 with TRBJ1-5; D remains ambiguous. The CDR3 DNA reads as TGTGCCAGCAGCCCCGGTCTCCCGGGCCGCAATCAGCCCCAGCATTTT. The encoded protein is CASSPGLPGRNQPQHF.